The clone carrying this TCR beta chain was picked up a small number of times. The data derive from a study of blood T cell repertoires in COVID-19. Overall study context: T cells, B-cell-depleted T cells, or PBMCs provided the cDNA or gDNA that served as material.

The V gene's germline CDR1 is MNHNS and CDR2 SASEGT. J lost 8 bases, V lost 2 bases, and 11 bases had no gene match. The CDR3 extends over 17 amino acids. This table comes from immunoSEQ multiplex PCR, and its TCRdb copy is limited to in-frame clones, with some not included. The sample yields tens of thousands of clones, roughly 87% seen once. The V and J genes are TRBV6-1 and TRBJ1-6; 8 bases fit TRBD1. This receptor was taken from a woman between 45 and 65 years old with acute or convalescent COVID-19. Source material: peripheral blood. DNA of the CDR3: TGTGCCAGCAGTGAATTTCGGACAGGGAATTTTCATTCACCCCTCCACTTT. This gives the protein CASSEFRTGNFHSPLHF.